A selection of T cell receptor beta chains follows, all from one sample in a study of cytomegalovirus exposure and HLA in healthy donors. Sequencing was performed with immunoSEQ multiplex PCR; in TCRdb, only in-frame clones are kept and a portion is missing. The table lists under 200,000 clones, around 78% of them singletons. The material sequenced was PBMCs. These TCRs come from a young man in good health and CMV-seronegative. Each CDR3 is given with its conserved first and last residue. Each record gives: J gene, V gene, clone size, D gene, CDR3 protein, CDR3 DNA. The D gene is left open where the match is weak. Some rows mark clone size as missing; the rest say once, few, many or name a class of expanded clone.

TRBJ2-7 | TRBV9 | - | - | CASSVAGLPSYEQYF | TGTGCCAGCAGCGTAGCTGGGCTCCCCTCCTACGAGCAGTACTTC
TRBJ2-3 | TRBV7-2 | - | TRBD1 | CASSSPGDRARDTQYF | TGTGCCAGCAGCTCCCCAGGGGACAGGGCCCGGGATACGCAGTATTTT
TRBJ2-7 | TRBV5-6 | few | TRBD2 | CASSLGLADSSYEQYF | TGTGCCAGCAGCCTGGGACTAGCGGATAGCTCCTACGAGCAGTACTTC
TRBJ2-1 | TRBV10-3 | - | TRBD1 | CAIGTGTGYNEQFF | TGTGCCATAGGGACCGGGACAGGTTACAATGAGCAGTTCTTC
TRBJ2-5 | TRBV9 | - | TRBD2 | CASSTSGRLETQYF | TGTGCCAGCAGCACGAGCGGGAGACTGGAGACCCAGTACTTC
TRBJ1-6 | TRBV6-5 | - | TRBD1 | CASKGTGVSPLHF | TGTGCCAGTAAGGGGACAGGGGTTTCACCCCTCCACTTT
TRBJ2-1 | TRBV6-5 | once | - | CASSASDPLSWFF | TGTGCCAGCAGTGCTAGCGACCCGTTGTCTTGGTTCTTC
TRBJ2-5 | TRBV19 | - | TRBD1 | CASSRDREETQYF | TGTGCCAGTAGTAGGGACAGGGAAGAGACCCAGTACTTC
TRBJ2-2 | TRBV2 | - | TRBD1 | CASTGQDSFYTGELFF | TGTGCCAGCACCGGACAGGACTCCTTTTACACCGGGGAGCTGTTTTTT
TRBJ2-1 | TRBV5-1 | - | - | CASSLGTTLGHEQFF | TGCGCCAGCAGCTTAGGGACAACCCTAGGTCATGAGCAGTTCTTC
TRBJ2-5 | TRBV29-1 | - | TRBD1 | CSVMGQLLQETQYF | TGCAGCGTGATGGGACAGCTCCTTCAAGAGACCCAGTACTTC
TRBJ2-7 | TRBV10-3 | once | - | CAISGTASYEQYF | TGTGCCATCAGTGGGACAGCCTCCTACGAGCAGTACTTC
TRBJ2-5 | TRBV6-5 | once | - | CASSWVQGARETQYF | TGTGCCAGCAGTTGGGTACAGGGAGCCAGAGAGACCCAGTACTTC
TRBJ2-7 | TRBV27 | - | TRBD2 | CASRELAGVPEQYF | TGTGCCAGCAGGGAACTAGCGGGAGTACCCGAGCAGTACTTC
TRBJ1-1 | TRBV7-8 | - | - | CASSDQKTGKANTEAFF | TGTGCCAGCAGCGACCAAAAGACAGGCAAAGCCAACACTGAAGCTTTCTTT
TRBJ2-1 | TRBV10-1 | - | TRBD2 | CASSESNPSGRRVYNEQFF | TGCGCCAGCAGTGAGTCGAATCCTAGCGGGAGACGTGTTTACAATGAGCAGTTCTTC
TRBJ2-5 | TRBV29-1 | - | - | CSVESPALGTQYF | TGCAGCGTTGAGTCCCCTGCCCTAGGGACCCAGTACTTC
TRBJ2-2 | TRBV19 | - | TRBD1 | CASQSTGYTGELFF | TGTGCCAGCCAATCGACAGGGTACACCGGGGAGCTGTTTTTT
TRBJ2-5 | TRBV28 | once | TRBD2 | CASSLVSGTSGRGQYF | TGTGCCAGCAGTTTGGTCTCCGGGACTAGCGGGAGAGGCCAGTACTTC
TRBJ2-7 | TRBV18 | - | - | CASSQGTSSYEQYF | TGTGCCAGCTCACAAGGGACAAGCTCCTACGAGCAGTACTTC
TRBJ1-2 | TRBV19 | few | - | CASMALGDSNYGYTF | TGTGCCAGTATGGCCCTCGGGGATTCTAACTATGGCTACACCTTC
TRBJ2-5 | TRBV2 | - | TRBD2 | CASRLRTSGEETQYF | TGTGCCAGCAGATTAAGGACTAGCGGCGAAGAGACCCAGTACTTC
TRBJ2-1 | TRBV27 | - | - | CASSLAPELGGNEQFF | TGTGCCAGCAGTTTAGCCCCCGAACTGGGGGGCAATGAGCAGTTCTTC
TRBJ2-7 | TRBV29-1 | - | TRBD2 | CSVARGVSYEQYF | TGCAGCGTAGCCCGGGGGGTCTCCTACGAGCAGTACTTC
TRBJ2-3 | TRBV9 | - | TRBD2 | CASSGLAGVKTDTQYF | TGTGCCAGCAGCGGCCTAGCGGGAGTTAAAACAGATACGCAGTATTTT
TRBJ2-3 | TRBV9 | - | - | CASSLRVGGTDTQYF | TGTGCCAGCAGCCTGAGGGTCGGCGGGACAGATACGCAGTATTTT
TRBJ2-1 | TRBV27 | once | - | CASSFGPRGEQFF | TGTGCCAGCAGTTTTGGCCCTCGGGGTGAGCAGTTCTTC
TRBJ2-5 | TRBV18 | once | - | CASSPGRQETQYF | TGTGCCAGCTCCCCGGGAAGACAAGAGACCCAGTACTTC
TRBJ2-7 | TRBV7-9 | - | - | CASSLITGFHYEQYF | TGTGCCAGCAGCTTAATTACGGGGTTTCACTACGAGCAGTACTTC
TRBJ2-1 | TRBV11-3 | - | - | CASSLRDSGGEQFF | TGTGCCAGCAGTCTGAGGGACTCCGGGGGTGAGCAGTTCTTC
TRBJ2-4 | TRBV28 | - | TRBD2 | CASSLQGLATLAKNIQYF | TGTGCCAGCAGTTTACAGGGACTAGCGACCCTAGCCAAAAACATTCAGTACTTC
TRBJ2-3 | TRBV6-4 | few | TRBD2 | CASSDSMGTAGGADTQYF | TGTGCCAGCAGTGACTCGATGGGGACGGCGGGAGGGGCCGATACGCAGTATTTT
TRBJ1-6 | TRBV6-1 | once | - | CASSRNSPLHF | TGTGCCAGCAGCAGAAATTCACCCCTCCACTTT
TRBJ1-4 | TRBV5-3 | - | - | CARSLASKGGDEKLFF | TGTGCCAGAAGCTTGGCCAGTAAAGGGGGGGATGAAAAACTGTTTTTT
TRBJ1-3 | TRBV6-5 | - | - | CASSNGRGNTIYF | TGTGCCAGCAGTAACGGGAGGGGAAACACCATATATTTT
TRBJ2-7 | TRBV2 | - | TRBD1 | CASPRDRDLQEQYF | TGTGCCAGCCCGCGGGACAGGGACCTACAGGAGCAGTACTTC
TRBJ2-5 | TRBV23-1 | - | - | CASSQSTRPGHAETQYF | TGCGCCAGCAGTCAATCCACCAGACCAGGGCACGCAGAGACCCAGTACTTC
TRBJ1-4 | TRBV28 | - | - | CASSFQEGGQINEKLFF | TGTGCCAGCAGTTTTCAGGAGGGGGGGCAGATTAATGAAAAACTGTTTTTT
TRBJ1-2 | TRBV25-1 | - | TRBD1 | CASRRGQGDGYTF | TGTGCCAGCAGGCGGGGACAGGGTGATGGCTACACCTTC
TRBJ1-5 | TRBV29-1 | - | - | CSVDMGRGQPQHF | TGCAGCGTTGATATGGGTCGCGGGCAGCCCCAGCATTTT